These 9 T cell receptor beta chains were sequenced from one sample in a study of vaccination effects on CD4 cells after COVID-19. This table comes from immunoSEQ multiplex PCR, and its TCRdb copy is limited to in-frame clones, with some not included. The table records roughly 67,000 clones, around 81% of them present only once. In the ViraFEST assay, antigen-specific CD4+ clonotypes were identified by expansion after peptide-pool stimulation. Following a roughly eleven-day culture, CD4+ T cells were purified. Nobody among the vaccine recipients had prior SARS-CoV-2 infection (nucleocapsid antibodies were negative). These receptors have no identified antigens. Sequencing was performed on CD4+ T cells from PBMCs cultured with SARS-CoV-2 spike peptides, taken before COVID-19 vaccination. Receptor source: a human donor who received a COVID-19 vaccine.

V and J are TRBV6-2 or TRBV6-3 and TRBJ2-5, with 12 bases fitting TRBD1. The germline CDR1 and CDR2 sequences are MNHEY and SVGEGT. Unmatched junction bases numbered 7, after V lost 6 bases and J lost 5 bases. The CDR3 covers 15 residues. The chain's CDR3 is CASSPGTGGAETQYF. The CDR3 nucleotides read TGTGCCAGCAGCCCCGGGACAGGGGGCGCGGAGACCCAGTACTTC.

CDR3 protein: CASKEGSGAREQYV. For the CDR3, the DNA is TGTGCCAGCAAGGAGGGTAGCGGGGCCAGGGAGCAGTACGTC. The chain is built from TRBV27 and TRBJ2-7, with TRBD2 matching 8 bases. The V gene's germline CDR1 is MNHEY and CDR2 SMNVEV (reference sequence). The J segment lost 7 bases and the V segment lost 7 bases, leaving 12 bases of the junction unmatched. The CDR3 loop spans 14 amino acids.

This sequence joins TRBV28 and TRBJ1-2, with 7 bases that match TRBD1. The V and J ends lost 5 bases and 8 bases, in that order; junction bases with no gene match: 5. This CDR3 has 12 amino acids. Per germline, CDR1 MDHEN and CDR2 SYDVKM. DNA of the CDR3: TGTGCCAGCAGTGCGCAGGGGGAGGGCTACACCTTC. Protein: CASSAQGEGYTF.

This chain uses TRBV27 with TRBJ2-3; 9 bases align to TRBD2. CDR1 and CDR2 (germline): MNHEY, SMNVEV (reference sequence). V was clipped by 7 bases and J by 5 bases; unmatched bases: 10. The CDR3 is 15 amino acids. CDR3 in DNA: TGTGCCAGCACTCAGCGGGGGGTGGCAGGAGATACGCAGTATTTT. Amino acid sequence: CASTQRGVAGDTQYF.

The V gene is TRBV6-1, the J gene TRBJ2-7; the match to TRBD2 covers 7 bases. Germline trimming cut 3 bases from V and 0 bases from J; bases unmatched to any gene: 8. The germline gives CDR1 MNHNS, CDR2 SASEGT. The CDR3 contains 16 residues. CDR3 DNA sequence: TGTGCCAGCAGTGACAAAGGACTAGTGAACTCCTACGAGCAGTACGTC. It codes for CASSDKGLVNSYEQYV.

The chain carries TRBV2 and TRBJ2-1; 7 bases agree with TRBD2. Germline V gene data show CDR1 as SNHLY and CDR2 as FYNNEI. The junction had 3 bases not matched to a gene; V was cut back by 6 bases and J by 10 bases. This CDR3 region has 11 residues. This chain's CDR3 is CASSVGGEQFF. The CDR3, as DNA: TGTGCCAGCAGCGTCGGGGGGGAGCAGTTCTTC.

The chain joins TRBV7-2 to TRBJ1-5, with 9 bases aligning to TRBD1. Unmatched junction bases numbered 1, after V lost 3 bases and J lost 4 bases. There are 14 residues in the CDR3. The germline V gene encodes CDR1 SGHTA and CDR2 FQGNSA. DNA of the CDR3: TGTGCCAGCAGCTTGGGACAGGGAAATCAGCCCCAGCATTTT. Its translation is CASSLGQGNQPQHF.

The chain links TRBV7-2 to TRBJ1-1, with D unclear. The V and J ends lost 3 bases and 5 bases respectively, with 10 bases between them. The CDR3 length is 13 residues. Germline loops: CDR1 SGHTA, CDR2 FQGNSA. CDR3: CASSFDRETEAFF. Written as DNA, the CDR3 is TGTGCCAGCAGCTTTGATAGGGAAACTGAAGCTTTCTTT. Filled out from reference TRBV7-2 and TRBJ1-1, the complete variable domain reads GAGVSQSPSNKVTEKGKDVELRCDPISGHTALYWYRQSLGQGLEFLIYFQGNSAPDKSGLPSDRFSAERTGGSVSTLTIQRTQQEDSAVYLCASSFDRETEAFFGQGTRLTVV.

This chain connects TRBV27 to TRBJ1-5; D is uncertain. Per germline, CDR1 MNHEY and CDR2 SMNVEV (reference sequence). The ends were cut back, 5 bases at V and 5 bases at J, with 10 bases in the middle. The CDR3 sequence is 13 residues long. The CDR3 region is CASSIRRDQPQHF. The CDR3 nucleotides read TGTGCCAGCAGTATACGGAGGGATCAGCCCCAGCATTTT.